Below are 9 T cell receptor beta chains sequenced from a single sample in a study of shared clonotypes between healthy human individuals. It was CD45RO-negative cells, positively selected for CCR7, that made up naive CD8 cells, with terminally differentiated effector memory CD45RA+ cells excluded. The assay was immunoSEQ multiplex PCR, and TCRdb's table has in-frame clones only and misses some. The data contain under 2,000,000 clones, about 95% of them singletons. The sequencing sample was made of naive CD8+ T cells sorted from blood. These receptors came from a man aged 18 to 30 in good health.

In nucleotides, the CDR3 is TGCGCCAGCAGTCAATTCGGCTACGAGCAGTACTTC. Translated: CASSQFGYEQYF. This rearrangement joins TRBV23-1 to TRBJ2-7; no reliable D call. TRBV23-1 is an open reading frame whose function is uncertain. V shed 1 base and J shed 3 bases, with 4 bases lying between them. The CDR3 has 12 amino acids.

The CDR3 protein is CASSEGLAVWTDTQYF. CDR3 bases: TGCGCCAGCAGTGAAGGGCTAGCGGTATGGACAGATACGCAGTATTTT. V and J are TRBV10-2 and TRBJ2-3; 7 bases line up with TRBD2. In germline, CDR1 is WSHSY, CDR2 SAAADI. The CDR3 extends over 16 amino acids. The J segment lost 3 bases and the V segment lost 3 bases, leaving 9 bases of the junction unmatched.

The rearrangement uses TRBV7-9 and TRBJ1-1, with D unresolved. V was shortened by 4 bases and J by 4 bases, with 10 bases between the two germline ends. Germline values: CDR1 SEHNR, CDR2 FQNEAQ (reference sequence). The CDR3 consists of 13 residues. The chain's CDR3 is CASSSENITEAFF. CDR3 bases: TGTGCCAGCAGCTCGGAAAACATCACTGAAGCTTTCTTT.

The rearrangement links TRBV2 to TRBJ2-7, with D unclear. The CDR3 length is 12 residues. Trimming shortened V by 6 bases and J by 2 bases, and 8 bases separated the two germline ends. Germline CDR1 is SNHLY and CDR2 is FYNNEI. CDR3 loop: CASSQQPYEQYF. As DNA, the CDR3 is TGTGCCAGCAGCCAACAGCCCTACGAGCAGTACTTC.

The chain joins TRBV6-6 to TRBJ1-6; D may be TRBD1 (6 bases). V gave up 5 bases and J gave up 0 bases, with 8 bases separating them. Per germline, CDR1 MNHNY and CDR2 SVGAGI (reference sequence). The CDR3 totals 15 residues. The CDR3 DNA reads TGTGCCAGCAGTGACAGGAGCTCCTATAATTCACCCCTCCACTTT. This encodes CASSDRSSYNSPLHF.

The rearrangement links TRBV14 to TRBJ1-1; weak D call: TRBD1 (5 bases). Germline CDR1 is SGHDN and CDR2 is FVKESK. Trimming left V 10 bases short and J 0 bases short, with 21 bases between. The CDR3 sequence is 16 residues long. The CDR3 sequence: CAILRGEGTMNTEAFF. The CDR3 nucleotides are TGTGCCATCCTAAGAGGGGAGGGAACCATGAACACTGAAGCTTTCTTT. The full variable domain, its missing parts supplied by reference TRBV14 and TRBJ1-1, is EAGVTQFPSHSVIEKGQTVTLRCDPISGHDNLYWYRRVMGKEIKFLLHFVKESKQDESGMPNNRFLAERTGGTYSTLKVQPAELEDSGVYFCAILRGEGTMNTEAFFGQGTRLTVV.

The chain recombines TRBV5-6 with TRBJ2-7; 10 bases match TRBD2. V was pared by 2 bases and J by 3 bases, with 2 bases of the junction left unmatched. CDR1 and CDR2 (germline): SGHDT, YYEEEE. The CDR3 consists of 14 residues. In nucleotides, the CDR3 is TGTGCCAGCAGCTTTAGCGGGAGGAGCTACGAGCAGTACTTC. Protein: CASSFSGRSYEQYF.

For the CDR3, the DNA is TGTGCCAGCAATCGGGAGACGACAGATACGCAGTATTTT. Amino acids: CASNRETTDTQYF. This sequence joins TRBV9 and TRBJ2-3; D might be TRBD2 (6 bases). Germline V lookup: CDR1 SGDLS, CDR2 YYNGEE. This CDR3 has 13 residues. Trimming pared 6 bases from V and 3 bases from J, leaving 11 bases between.

The gene calls are TRBV12-5 and TRBJ2-3; no firm D call. Trimming left V 6 bases short and J 5 bases short, with 12 bases between. The germline V gene has CDR1 LGHNT and CDR2 FRNRAP. CDR3 length: 13 amino acids. CDR3 sequence (DNA): TGTGCTAGTGGAGCCGCCGGTGGAGATACGCAGTATTTT. This gives the protein CASGAAGGDTQYF.